A selection of T cell receptor beta chains follows, all from one sample in a study of OX40 agonist ivuxolimab in advanced cancers. The data were produced by immunoSEQ multiplex PCR, yet TCRdb's version contains in-frame clones alone and is incomplete. The sample lists roughly 56,000 clones; roughly 80% were seen once. Sample: CD4+ or CD8+ T cells sorted from blood, taken in a trial of the OX40 agonist ivuxolimab. These TCRs come from an adult with an advanced solid tumor such as melanoma, head and neck, liver or kidney cancer. Both conserved end residues are part of each CDR3. The D gene is left open where the match is weak. Part of the rows lack a size; the others show once, few, many or a class for expanded clones.

CASIRAGDSYGYTF,.,TRBV19,TRBJ1-2,14,once
CAWSAGETGAFF,.,TRBV30,TRBJ1-1,12,.
CASSQGTSLAVPSYEQYF,.,TRBV4-1,TRBJ2-7,18,.
CASSSALGKDQPQHF,.,TRBV7-6,TRBJ1-5,15,medium-sized
CASRLSQPYNEQFF,.,TRBV6-1,TRBJ2-1,14,.
CAWRSGGPADTQYF,.,TRBV30,TRBJ2-3,14,.
CASRTAQETQYF,.,TRBV6-4,TRBJ2-5,12,.
CASSETLAGGRYGETQYF,TRBD2,TRBV2,TRBJ2-5,18,.
CASSSGQAWGNEQFF,TRBD1,TRBV5-1,TRBJ2-1,15,.
CASSFHGHRDYEQYF,.,TRBV28,TRBJ2-7,15,once
CASSQVGWTGTYEQYF,TRBD1,TRBV4-1,.,16,once
CASSVVGSLGLAGGDEQFF,TRBD2,TRBV9,TRBJ2-1,19,once
CASSPMVVGQGATDTQYF,TRBD1,TRBV5-1,TRBJ2-3,18,.
CASSAQPTQGDYGYTF,.,TRBV9,TRBJ1-2,16,.
CASREWTAQETQYF,.,TRBV6-6,TRBJ2-5,14,.
CASSYSYRGDNEQFF,TRBD1,TRBV6-5,TRBJ2-1,15,.
CASSPYGSRVAFF,.,TRBV7-2,TRBJ1-1,13,.
CASSLAGTSGQETQYF,.,TRBV5-1,TRBJ2-5,16,few
CASSAAVGQGFEAFF,TRBD1,TRBV9,TRBJ1-1,15,.
CASSIGLGQGATETQYF,TRBD1,TRBV19,TRBJ2-5,17,few
CASTTQGWSNQPQHF,.,TRBV6-6,TRBJ1-5,15,.
CASSLAGGRNEQFF,TRBD2,TRBV11-3,TRBJ2-1,14,.
CASSRGWGQHTNYGYTF,TRBD1,TRBV5-4,TRBJ1-2,17,once
CASSGTGHSGANVLTF,.,TRBV9,TRBJ2-6,16,.
CASSTGLTGELFF,.,TRBV11-2,TRBJ2-2,13,.
CASSYGGDQETQYF,TRBD2,TRBV6-5,TRBJ2-5,14,.
CASSYSADTNYGYTF,.,TRBV6-6,TRBJ1-2,15,.
CASSLRGQGTGELFF,TRBD1,TRBV5-1,TRBJ2-2,15,.
CASRRRLATNEKLFF,.,TRBV5-1,TRBJ1-4,15,.
CAGGSGNTIYF,.,TRBV30,TRBJ1-3,11,.
CASSHRQEKTYEQYF,.,TRBV5-4,TRBJ2-7,15,.
CASSIGGARDQPQHF,.,TRBV19,TRBJ1-5,15,.
CASSGGTSGGDHEQFF,TRBD2,TRBV7-8,TRBJ2-1,16,.
CASSRGLGTEAFF,.,TRBV5-6,TRBJ1-1,13,.
CASSLWVNYEQYF,.,TRBV19,TRBJ2-7,13,.
CAWSRQTGANEKLFF,TRBD1,TRBV30,TRBJ1-4,15,.
CAIRRQGADYGYTF,TRBD1,TRBV10-3,TRBJ1-2,14,.
CASSEGTLSTDTQYF,.,TRBV6-1,TRBJ2-3,15,.
CAWSSSGIQETQYF,TRBD2,TRBV30,TRBJ2-5,14,.
CASSSPSTGGVYIQYF,.,TRBV28,TRBJ2-4,16,.
CASSLGSVKTNEKLFF,.,TRBV7-8,TRBJ1-4,16,few
CASSASGTYNEQFF,TRBD2,TRBV2,TRBJ2-1,14,.